The source of this T cell receptor (beta chain) is a study of beta chain features in type 1 diabetes. The germline CDR1 and CDR2 sequences are GTSNPN and SVGIG (reference sequence). The CDR3 sequence is 13 residues long. J was trimmed by 5 bases and V by 2 bases; bases with no gene match: 3. Every bit of the isolated RNA underwent reverse transcription, so sequencing read expressed TCRB transcripts. The assay was immunoSEQ multiplex PCR, and TCRdb's table has in-frame clones only and misses some. The sample shows over 350,000 clones, over 12% of them seen only once. This chain links TRBV30 with TRBJ2-7; 10 nucleotides agree with TRBD1. The specimen sequenced was naive CD4+ T cells from blood. The TCR sequence derives from a woman between 18 and 29 years old in good health. CDR3 DNA sequence: TGTGCCTGGAGTCCCGGGACAGGGGACGAGCAGTACTTC. Translating gives CAWSPGTGDEQYF.